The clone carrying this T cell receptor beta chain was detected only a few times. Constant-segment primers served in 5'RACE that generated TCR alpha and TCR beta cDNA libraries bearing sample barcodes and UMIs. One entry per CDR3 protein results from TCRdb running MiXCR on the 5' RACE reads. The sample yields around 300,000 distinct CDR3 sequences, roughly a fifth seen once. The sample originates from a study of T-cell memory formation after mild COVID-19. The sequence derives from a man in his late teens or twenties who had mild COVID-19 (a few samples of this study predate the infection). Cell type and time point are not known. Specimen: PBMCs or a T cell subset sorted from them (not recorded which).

CDR3 nucleotides: TGTGCCAGCAGCTTAAGACCGAAGAACACTGAAGCTTTCTTT. Amino acids: CASSLRPKNTEAFF. This rearrangement joins TRBV7-9 to TRBJ1-1; no clear D gene. V lost 2 bases and J 1 base, leaving 8 bases between the germline ends. This CDR3 spans 14 amino acids. The germline gives CDR1 SEHNR, CDR2 FQNEAQ (reference sequence).